Given below is one T cell receptor beta chain in context. Amplification used 60 Vbeta primers and 13 Jbeta primers. TCRdb keeps only in-frame clones here, not all; method: immunoSEQ multiplex PCR. The sample comprises about 120,000 clones, roughly 78% of which are singletons, and around 2.5% rests with the top ten. The sample originates from a study of cytomegalovirus exposure and HLA in healthy donors. The CDR3 sequence is 14 residues long. CDR1 and CDR2 from the germline V gene are SGHDN and FVKESK. V lost 3 bases and J 9 bases, leaving 15 bases between the germline ends. The source material was PBMCs. This receptor was obtained from a man aged 30 to 39 in good health and CMV-seronegative. This chain joins TRBV14 and TRBJ2-1; D might be TRBD1 (6 bases). CDR3: CASSQPGQYGEQFF. Written as DNA, the CDR3 is TGTGCCAGCAGCCAGCCTGGACAGTACGGTGAGCAGTTCTTC.